A single sample is the source of the 8 T cell receptor beta chains below, sequenced in a study of spatial heterogeneity in lung cancer. Study results and caveats: In tumors, expanded intratumoral alpha and beta TCR counts tracked mutation counts.

Their specific antigens are unknown. Time point: sample taken at primary tumor resection. One entry per CDR3 protein results from TCRdb running MiXCR on the 5' RACE reads. This table has tens of thousands of distinct CDR3 sequences, 4.8% appearing once. Sequenced material: lung tumor tissue, taken at surgery. The receptors stem from a male donor with early-stage non-small cell lung cancer.

At least ten counts were recorded for this clonotype. J is TRBJ2-5 and V is TRBV28; D is possibly TRBD2 (6 bases). There are 14 residues in the CDR3. Trimming pared 6 bases from V and 4 bases from J, leaving 15 bases between. Germline loops: CDR1 MDHEN, CDR2 SYDVKM. The CDR3 region is CASRRDRRGETQYF. The CDR3 DNA reads as TGTGCCAGCAGACGGGACCGGCGGGGAGAGACCCAGTACTTC. Together with reference TRBV28 and TRBJ2-5, the CDR3 gives the full variable domain: DVKVTQSSRYLVKRTGEKVFLECVQDMDHENMFWYRQDPGLGLRLIYFSYDVKMKEKGDIPEGYSVSREKKERFSLILESASTNQTSMYLCASRRDRRGETQYFGPGTRLLVL.

This clonotype was recorded many times. The chain recombines TRBV4-1 with TRBJ1-1; TRBD1 is a possible D gene (5 bases). Trimming removed 0 bases at V and 3 bases at J, with 11 bases between. Per the germline V gene, CDR1 is MGHRA and CDR2 is YSYEKL. The CDR3 sequence is 15 residues long. Here the CDR3 reads CASSQELGRDTEAFF. As DNA, the CDR3 is TGCGCCAGCAGCCAAGAACTGGGGCGGGACACTGAAGCTTTCTTT.

This clonotype was found many times. V gene TRBV18 combines with J gene TRBJ2-7; TRBD1 might be the D (5 bases). This CDR3 is built from 11 residues. The V gene's germline CDR1 is KGHSH and CDR2 LQKENI. Trimming took off 5 bases at V and 4 bases at J, with 6 bases between the two ends. The CDR3 loop is CASSTGYEQYF. Here the CDR3 DNA reads TGTGCCAGCTCAACAGGATACGAGCAGTACTTC.

This clonotype has ten or more counts. The gene calls are TRBV6-2 or TRBV6-3 and TRBJ1-5, with a tentative D call TRBD1 (5 bases). Trimming left V 0 bases short and J 4 bases short, with 10 bases between. Germline V CDR1 and CDR2: MNHEY, SVGEGT. This CDR3 region has 15 residues. CDR3 region: CASSYSFTGNQPQHF. CDR3 DNA sequence: TGTGCCAGCAGTTACTCGTTCACAGGTAATCAGCCCCAGCATTTT.

This clonotype counts as medium-sized. The J gene is TRBJ2-3, the V gene TRBV28; the D gene is possibly TRBD1 (5 bases). V was clipped by 2 bases and J by 9 bases, with 27 bases between them. CDR1 and CDR2 (germline): MDHEN, SYDVKM. The length of the CDR3 is 18 residues. This CDR3 is CASSLGPQAGRPGWTQYF. Written as DNA, the CDR3 is TGTGCCAGCAGTTTAGGGCCTCAGGCAGGGCGTCCGGGTTGGACGCAGTATTTT.

Many counts were recorded for this clonotype. The chain employs TRBV6-5 and TRBJ1-5; D uncertain. The CDR3 consists of 14 residues. Trimming shortened V by 9 bases and J by 0 bases, and 12 bases separated the two germline ends. The germline CDR1 and CDR2 sequences are MNHEY and SVGAGI. The CDR3 spells CASRKVYSNQPQHF. The DNA for the CDR3 is TGTGCCAGTCGCAAGGTTTATAGCAATCAGCCCCAGCATTTT.

This clonotype was seen at least ten times. The genes are TRBV2 and TRBJ2-1, with 10 bases fitting TRBD1. Losses at the gene ends were 6 bases for V and 14 bases for J; bases not matched to a gene: 7. Germline loops: CDR1 SNHLY, CDR2 FYNNEI. CDR3 length equals 12 residues. CDR3 protein: CASSPGDRGKFF. In nucleotides, the CDR3 is TGTGCCAGCAGCCCTGGGGACAGGGGAAAGTTCTTC.

This clonotype was seen at least ten times. This sequence joins TRBV20-1 and TRBJ2-1; D call uncertain. CDR1 DFQATT and CDR2 SNEGSKA come from the germline V gene (reference sequence). V lost 0 bases and J 5 bases, leaving 14 bases between the germline ends. The length of the CDR3 is 15 residues. CDR3 DNA sequence: TGCAGTGCTAGAGATCTGAGGTTTCCGGACAATGAGCAGTTCTTC. Amino acids: CSARDLRFPDNEQFF.